This T cell receptor beta chain came from a study of T cell responses to AZD1222 COVID-19 vaccine (dated by TCRdb to the early 2020s). Broadly, across the study: Because spike-specific TCR depth and breadth did not differ between the two schedules, AZD1222 recipients who got a second dose at roughly 4 weeks were pooled with those who got a second dose at roughly 12 weeks. TCR sequencing was performed for 233 trial participants, of whom around 210 were given two doses of AZD1222 and around 25 were given two doses of MenACWY control vaccine. Trial participants were enrolled into age subgroups of 18-55, 56-69 and 70-plus years, which contained about 160, 30 and 59 TCR-sequenced participants, respectively.

Overall study outcomes, separate from this receptor: In the small 56-69-year group, the increase in depth fell short of significance, most likely because of low power. Only five or six AZD1222 recipients were SARS-CoV-2 seropositive at baseline, limiting conclusions about previously exposed vaccinees. Nearly half of unique spike-specific TCRs reportedly recognized epitopes outside regions mutated in the B.1.351 and B.1.1.7 variants. CD4 TCRs associated with the vaccine covered the entire spike protein, and the dominant responses were in regions 160-218 and 743-854. Participants were mostly white British, with more females than males. The authors suggested clonal diversity may have been underestimated. Because no samples from the day 14 peak response were available, repertoires could be characterized only after the peak T cell response. Spike-specific TCR breadth and depth rose significantly after two AZD1222 doses compared with day 0 and with MenACWY recipients.

As to this clone: It lacks a known antigen. No clone much larger than this one lies a single base away; base qualities are absent.

The germline V gene (reference sequence) provides CDR1 DFQATT and CDR2 SNEGSKA. Trimming costs V 3 bases and J 4 bases, and their ends lie 25 bases apart. Its CDR3 holds 19 amino acids, cysteine through phenylalanine. Only the CDR3 DNA stays, 57 bases, in frame from base 1. The CDR3 regions of human TCRbeta chains were subjected to immunosequencing. The authors' pipeline ran thus. TCRs in the repertoires were matched against a reference library of SARS-CoV-2-specific TCRs that had been generated with the MIRA antigen-specificity platform. Breadth meant the fraction of unique TCRs that were SARS-CoV-2-associated, whereas depth meant the fraction of total T cells that were SARS-CoV-2-associated. Using the MIRA data, each spike-specific TCR was assigned both to the spike region to which the TCR was reactive and to a CD4 or CD8 class. Log10-transformed breadth and depth values were compared by one-way ANOVA with Sidak's multiple comparisons tests. The immuneACCESS repertoire file appears here via TCRdb, limited to in-frame rearrangements. These files lack a portion of the clones; in checked studies, under half of the deficit traces to unresolved V genes, and the cause of the others is not known. V, J and clone size reflect that table, while D and trimming were determined from the DNA. This sample lists 150,000 to 200,000 clones; 85% to 90% were detected once. Clones ranked in the top ten supply under 6.5% of the sample.

The sample's time point label, in plain terms: baseline before first vaccination. Vaccinee samples came from UK trials COV001 and COV002, including a single-blind randomized controlled phase 2/3 trial of AZD1222 (ChAdOx1 nCoV-19) in healthy adults. For TCRbeta chain sequencing, PBMC samples were collected from trial participants at day 0 and at day 28 after the second dose. This TCR derives from an adult in good health. The sample here was peripheral blood, taken on day 0 of AZD1222 vaccination. The V gene is TRBV20-1 and the J gene is TRBJ1-6, with the D gene not confidently named. The CDR3 here reads CSASLGDYPDPYYNSPLHF. The DNA sequence reads TGCAGTGCTAGTTTGGGTGATTATCCCGACCCCTATTATAATTCACCCCTCCACTTT.